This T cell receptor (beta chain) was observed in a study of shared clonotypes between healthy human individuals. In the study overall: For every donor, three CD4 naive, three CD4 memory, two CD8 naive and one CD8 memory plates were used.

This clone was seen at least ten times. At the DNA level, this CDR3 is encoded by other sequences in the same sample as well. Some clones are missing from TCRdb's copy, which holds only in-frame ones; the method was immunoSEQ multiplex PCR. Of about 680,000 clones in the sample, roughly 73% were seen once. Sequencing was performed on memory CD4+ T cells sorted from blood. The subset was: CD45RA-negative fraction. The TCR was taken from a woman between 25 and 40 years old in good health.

CDR3 sequence reads: CASSKSGGPQETQYF. The CDR3 region has the DNA TGTGCCAGCTCCAAAAGCGGAGGGCCCCAAGAGACCCAGTACTTC. The J gene is TRBJ2-5, the V gene TRBV18, with D tentatively TRBD2 (6 bases). Germline assignment: CDR1 KGHSH and CDR2 LQKENI. V lost 6 bases, J lost 1 base, and 15 bases lay in between. The CDR3 length is 15 residues.